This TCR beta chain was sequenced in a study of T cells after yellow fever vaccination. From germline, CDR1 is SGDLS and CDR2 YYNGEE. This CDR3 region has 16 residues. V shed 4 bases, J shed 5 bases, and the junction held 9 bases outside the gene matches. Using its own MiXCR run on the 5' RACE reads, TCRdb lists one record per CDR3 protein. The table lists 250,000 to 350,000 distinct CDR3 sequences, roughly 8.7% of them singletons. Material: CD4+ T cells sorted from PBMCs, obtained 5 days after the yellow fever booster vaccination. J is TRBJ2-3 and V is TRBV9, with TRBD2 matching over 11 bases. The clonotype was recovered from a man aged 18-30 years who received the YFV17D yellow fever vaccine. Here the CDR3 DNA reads TGTGCCAGCAGCTACGTTAGCGGGGGGGCTGTAGATACGCAGTATTTT. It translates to CASSYVSGGAVDTQYF. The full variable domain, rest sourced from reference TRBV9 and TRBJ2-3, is DSGVTQTPKHLITATGQRVTLRCSPRSGDLSVYWYQQSLDQGLQFLIQYYNGEERAKGNILERFSAQQFPDLHSELNLSSLELGDSALYFCASSYVSGGAVDTQYFGPGTRLTVL.